The 7 T cell receptor beta chains below come from one sample, sequenced in a study of Ad26.COV2.S vaccination and SARS-CoV-2 variants. The method was immunoSEQ multiplex PCR; TCRdb's version includes in-frame clones alone and lacks a portion of them. The sample yields 300,000 to 450,000 clones, roughly nine tenths seen once. The material was peripheral blood, obtained after recovery from COVID-19. The receptors were sampled from a human donor who had recovered from COVID-19.

The gene calls are TRBV6-5 and TRBJ1-1; 7 nucleotides agree with TRBD1. Per germline, CDR1 MNHEY and CDR2 SVGAGI. The CDR3 runs 13 residues. V trimming: 5 bases; J trimming: 4 bases; junction bases outside the gene matches: 4. In nucleotides, the CDR3 is TGTGCCAGCAGTAAGACAGGGATCACTGAAGCTTTCTTT. This sequence encodes CASSKTGITEAFF.

The CDR3 sequence: CASSPPGTGSPRELFF. Written as DNA, the CDR3 is TGCGCCAGCAGCCCTCCCGGGACAGGGAGCCCCAGGGAGCTGTTTTTT. The chain links TRBV5-1 to TRBJ2-2, with 9 bases aligning to TRBD1. V dropped 4 bases and J dropped 9; count of bases not matched to a gene: 13. Germline lookup yields CDR1 SGHRS and CDR2 YFSETQ. This CDR3 has 16 residues. The variable domain in full, completed from reference TRBV5-1 and TRBJ2-2, reads KAGVTQTPRYLIKTRGQQVTLSCSPISGHRSVSWYQQTPGQGLQFLFEYFSETQRNKGNFPGRFSGRQFSNSRSEMNVSTLELGDSALYLCASSPPGTGSPRELFFGEGSRLTVL.

The rearrangement links TRBV6-2 or TRBV6-3 to TRBJ1-1; D gene unclear. V lost 2 bases and J 6 bases, leaving 10 bases between the germline ends. The germline V gene has CDR1 MNHEY and CDR2 SVGEGT. The CDR3 length is 13 residues. CDR3 in amino acids: CASSYTGSAEAFF. The CDR3 coding sequence is TGTGCCAGCAGTTACACGGGGTCGGCTGAAGCTTTCTTT.

The V gene is TRBV11-2, the J gene TRBJ2-3; TRBD2 matches 9 bases. The V gene end was trimmed by 8 bases and the J gene end by 14 bases; junction bases not matched to a gene: 11. The CDR3 loop spans 12 amino acids. Germline V gene sequence: CDR1 SGHAT, CDR2 FQNNGV. The CDR3 bases are TGTGCCAGCGAGGGACTAGCTGACCTACGGTATTTT. Protein: CASEGLADLRYF.

The chain recombines TRBV7-9 with TRBJ1-6; no firm D call. Trimming removed 2 bases at V and 5 bases at J, with 7 bases between. Germline V gene data show CDR1 as SEHNR and CDR2 as FQNEAQ (reference sequence). The CDR3 totals 14 residues. CDR3 loop: CASSLNGNNSPLHF. The CDR3 bases are TGTGCCAGCAGCTTAAACGGAAATAATTCACCCCTCCACTTT.

The chain carries TRBV6-2 or TRBV6-3 and TRBJ1-5; D possibly corresponds to TRBD1 (5 bases). This CDR3 comprises 16 residues. Trimming pared 4 bases from V and 5 bases from J, leaving 18 bases between. Per the germline V gene, CDR1 is MNHEY and CDR2 is SVGEGT. The CDR3 DNA follows: TGTGCCAGCAGTTCCTCCCTAAGGGACTTTTATCAGCCCCAGCATTTT. This encodes CASSSSLRDFYQPQHF.

V is TRBV6-5 and J is TRBJ2-7; D might be TRBD2 (5 bases). V was clipped by 0 bases and J by 3 bases, with 9 bases between them. Germline CDR1 MNHEY, CDR2 SVGAGI. The CDR3 runs 14 residues. The CDR3 DNA reads as TGTGCCAGCAGTTACTCTCCGGGGTACTACGAGCAGTACTTC. As protein: CASSYSPGYYEQYF.